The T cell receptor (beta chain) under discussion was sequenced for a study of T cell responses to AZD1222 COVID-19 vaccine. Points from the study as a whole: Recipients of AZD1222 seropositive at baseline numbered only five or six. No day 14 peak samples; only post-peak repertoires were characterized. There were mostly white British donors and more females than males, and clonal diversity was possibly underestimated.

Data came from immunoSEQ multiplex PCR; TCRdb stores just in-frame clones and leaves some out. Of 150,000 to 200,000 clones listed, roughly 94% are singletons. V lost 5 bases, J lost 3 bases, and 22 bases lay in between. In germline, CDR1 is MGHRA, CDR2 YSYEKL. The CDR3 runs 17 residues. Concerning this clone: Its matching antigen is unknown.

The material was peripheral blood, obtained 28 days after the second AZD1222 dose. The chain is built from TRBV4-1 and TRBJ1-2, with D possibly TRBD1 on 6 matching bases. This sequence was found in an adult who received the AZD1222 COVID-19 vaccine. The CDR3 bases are TGCGCCAGCAGCACTCCGGGACAATCCATAGCCCACTATGGCTACACCTTC. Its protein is CASSTPGQSIAHYGYTF.